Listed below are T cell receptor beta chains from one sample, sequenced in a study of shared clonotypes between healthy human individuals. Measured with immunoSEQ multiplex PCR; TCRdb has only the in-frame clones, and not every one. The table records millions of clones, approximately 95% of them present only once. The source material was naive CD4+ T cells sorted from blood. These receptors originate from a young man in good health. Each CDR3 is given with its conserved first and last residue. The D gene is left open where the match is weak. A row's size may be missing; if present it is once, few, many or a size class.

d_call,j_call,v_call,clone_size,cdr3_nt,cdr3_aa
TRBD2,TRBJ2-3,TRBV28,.,TGTGCCAGCAGTTACCTAGCGGGGGGGCGAACAGATACGCAGTATTTT,CASSYLAGGRTDTQYF
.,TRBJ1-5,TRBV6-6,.,TGTGCCAGCAACCCAGGGACCGCGTATAGCAATCAGCCCCAGCATTTT,CASNPGTAYSNQPQHF
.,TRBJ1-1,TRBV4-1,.,TGCGCCAGCAGCCAAGCCCCCGGAGTAGGCACTGAAGCTTTCTTT,CASSQAPGVGTEAFF
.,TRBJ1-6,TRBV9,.,TGTGCCAGCAGCGTAGGGGTGATCAATAATTCACCCCTCCACTTT,CASSVGVINNSPLHF
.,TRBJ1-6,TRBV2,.,TGTGCCCCGGGGGGGGACTATAATTCACCCCTCCACTTT,CAPGGDYNSPLHF
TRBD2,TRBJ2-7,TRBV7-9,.,TGTGCCAGCAGCTTTGGCTTGGCTAGCGGTTCCTACGAGCAGTACTTC,CASSFGLASGSYEQYF
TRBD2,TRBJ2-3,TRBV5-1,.,TGCGCCAGCACCAACCCAGCGGGAGGAGATTCGGGTACGCAGTATTTT,CASTNPAGGDSGTQYF
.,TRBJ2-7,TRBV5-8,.,TGTGCCAGCAGGGAGAGGGCGCCACCCTACGAGCAGTACTTC,CASRERAPPYEQYF
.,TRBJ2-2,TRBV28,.,TGTGCCAGCAGGCAGCGTACGAATACCGGGGAGCTGTTTTTT,CASRQRTNTGELFF
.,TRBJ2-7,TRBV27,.,TGTGCCAGCAGTTTCTCTCGAGGGGCAGGGTCCTCCTACGAGCAGTACTTC,CASSFSRGAGSSYEQYF
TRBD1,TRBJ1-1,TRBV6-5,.,TGTGCCAGTAACAGGGGCGGACCGGGGGGCACTGAAGCTTTCTTT,CASNRGGPGGTEAFF
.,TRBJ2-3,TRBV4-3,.,TGCGCCAGCAGCCGTGGACTATACGGCACAGATACGCAGTATTTT,CASSRGLYGTDTQYF
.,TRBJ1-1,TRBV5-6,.,TGTGCCAGCAGCGACCGGGGGGTGAACACTGAAGCTTTCTTT,CASSDRGVNTEAFF
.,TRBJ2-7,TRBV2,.,TGTGCCAGCAGTGCCAACAACCTCTCCTACGAGCAGTACTTC,CASSANNLSYEQYF
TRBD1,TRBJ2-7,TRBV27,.,TGTGCCAGCAGCCCCGGGACAGCCTACGAGCAGTACTTC,CASSPGTAYEQYF
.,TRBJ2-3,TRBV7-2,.,TGTGCCAGCAGCTTTACTAGGGGCACAGATACGCAGTATTTT,CASSFTRGTDTQYF
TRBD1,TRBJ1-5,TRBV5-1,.,TGCGCCAGCAGTCTACAGGGGATGAGCAATCAGCCCCAGCATTTT,CASSLQGMSNQPQHF
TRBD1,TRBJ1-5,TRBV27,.,TGTGCCAGCAGTCCTCGGACAGGGGGATTTCAGCCCCAGCATTTT,CASSPRTGGFQPQHF
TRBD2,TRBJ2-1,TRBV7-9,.,TGTGCCAGCAGCCTTTGGGGCGGGAGGGCCTACAATGAGCAGTTCTTC,CASSLWGGRAYNEQFF
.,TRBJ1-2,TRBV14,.,TGTGCCAGCAGCCGGGGCCTGCGTGGCTACACCTTC,CASSRGLRGYTF
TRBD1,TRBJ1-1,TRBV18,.,TGTGCCAGCTCGCCCGGGACAGGGGAGTTCAAGGCTTTCTTT,CASSPGTGEFKAFF
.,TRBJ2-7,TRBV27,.,TGTGCACGGGTTGAGGACGAGCAGTACTTC,CARVEDEQYF
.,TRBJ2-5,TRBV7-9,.,TGTGCCAGCAGCTTTTCTGAGACCCAGTACTTC,CASSFSETQYF
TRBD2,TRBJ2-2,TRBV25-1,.,TGTGCCAGCAGGCAGACTAGCGGTAGCGGGACCGGGGAGCTGTTTTTT,CASRQTSGSGTGELFF
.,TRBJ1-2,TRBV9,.,TGTGCCAGCAGCCCCCAACCAGGTGGCACGGGCTATGGCTACACCTTC,CASSPQPGGTGYGYTF
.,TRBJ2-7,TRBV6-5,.,TGTGCCAGCAGAACGCGGGCGACGGAGTACTTC,CASRTRATEYF
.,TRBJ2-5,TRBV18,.,TGTGCCAGCTCACCACCCCCGGGACCGTGGACGGGGGAGACCCAGTACTTC,CASSPPPGPWTGETQYF
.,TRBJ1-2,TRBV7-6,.,TGTGCCAGCAGCCTCTCCCCCTCTAACTATGGCTACACCTTC,CASSLSPSNYGYTF
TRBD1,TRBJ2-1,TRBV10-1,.,TGCGCCAGCAGTGACAGGACAGGGGGTTACAATGAGCAGTTCTTC,CASSDRTGGYNEQFF
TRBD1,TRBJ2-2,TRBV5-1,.,TGCGCCAGCAGCTCTTGGGGACAGGGAACCCCCGGGGAGCTGTTTTTT,CASSSWGQGTPGELFF
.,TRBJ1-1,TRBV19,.,TGTGCCAGTAGTAGGGACGGTGAAGCTTTCTTT,CASSRDGEAFF
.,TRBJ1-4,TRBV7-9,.,TGTGCCAGCAGTACCCCGGCTGGACGGCGGGGTGAAAAACTGTTTTTT,CASSTPAGRRGEKLFF
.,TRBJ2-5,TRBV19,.,TGTGCCAGTAGTCGGGAACAGAACGACCAAGAGACCCAGTACTTC,CASSREQNDQETQYF
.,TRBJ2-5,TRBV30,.,TGTGCCTGGAGGTCTTGGGAGACCCAGTACTTC,CAWRSWETQYF
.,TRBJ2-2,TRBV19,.,TGTGCCAGTAGTATAGGACAGACCCAGCGAGGAGGGGAGCTGTTTTTT,CASSIGQTQRGGELFF
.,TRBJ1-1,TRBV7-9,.,TGTGCCAGCAGCTCAGATAGGGTATCCACTGAAGCTTTCTTT,CASSSDRVSTEAFF
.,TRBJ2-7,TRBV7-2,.,TGTGCCAGCAGCTTAGAGTTGGGGGGGCGAGGCGAGCAGTACTTC,CASSLELGGRGEQYF
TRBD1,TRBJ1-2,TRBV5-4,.,TGTGCCAGCAGACTAGAAACCGGGACAGGACCTTATGGCTACACCTTC,CASRLETGTGPYGYTF
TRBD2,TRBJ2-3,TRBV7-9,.,TGTGCCTGGGGACTAGCGGGACGCACAGATACGCAGTATTTT,CAWGLAGRTDTQYF
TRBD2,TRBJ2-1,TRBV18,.,TGTGCCAGCTCACCGGGCAGCGGGAGGCGAGGTGAGCAGTTCTTC,CASSPGSGRRGEQFF
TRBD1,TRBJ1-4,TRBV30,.,TGTGCCTGGAGTCGACAGGGGGCAAACGATGAAAAACTGTTTTTT,CAWSRQGANDEKLFF
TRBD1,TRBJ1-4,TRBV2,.,TGTGCCAGCAGTTGGGACAGGATGGATGAAAAACTGTTTTTT,CASSWDRMDEKLFF
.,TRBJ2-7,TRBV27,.,TGTGCCAGCAGTGCACAGGGTGGGAGCTCCTACGAGCAGTACTTC,CASSAQGGSSYEQYF
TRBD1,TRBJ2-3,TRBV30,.,TGTGCCTGGAGAGTTACAGGGGTATACGATACGCAGTATTTT,CAWRVTGVYDTQYF
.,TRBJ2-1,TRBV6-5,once,TGTGCCAGCAGTTACGCGGACCGCAATGAGCAGTTCTTC,CASSYADRNEQFF
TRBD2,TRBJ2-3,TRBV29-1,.,TGCAGCGTTGAGAGGGTAGCGGGCAAGGATACGCAGTATTTT,CSVERVAGKDTQYF
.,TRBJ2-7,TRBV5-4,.,TGTGCCAGCAGCTTGGTTCCGGGCCCCACCCTCTACGAGCAGTACTTC,CASSLVPGPTLYEQYF
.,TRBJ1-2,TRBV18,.,TGTGCCAGCTCACCAGACGTCAACTATGGCTACACCTTC,CASSPDVNYGYTF
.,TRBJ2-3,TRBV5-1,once,TGCGCCAGCAGATGGGGTAGCACAGATACGCAGTATTTT,CASRWGSTDTQYF
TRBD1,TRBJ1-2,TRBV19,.,TGTGCCAGTAGTATAGATCCCAGGACAGGGTATTATGGCTACACCTTC,CASSIDPRTGYYGYTF
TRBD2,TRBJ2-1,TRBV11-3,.,TGTGCGAGTGGGAGGGATAGCAATGAGCAGTTCTTC,CASGRDSNEQFF
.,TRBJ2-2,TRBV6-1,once,TGTGCCAGCATACTAGCTAGCATTACCGGGGAGCTGTTTTTT,CASILASITGELFF
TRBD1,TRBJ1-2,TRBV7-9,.,TGTGCCAGCAGCTTCGGGCAGGGGGTTGGCTACACCTTC,CASSFGQGVGYTF
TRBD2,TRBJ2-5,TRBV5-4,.,TGTGCCAGCAGCTCCCAGCGGGGTGGGGAGACCCAGTACTTC,CASSSQRGGETQYF
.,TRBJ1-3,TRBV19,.,TGTGCCAGTAGGATACACGGGACACTGAGAAACACCATATATTTT,CASRIHGTLRNTIYF